This passage covers 17 T cell receptor beta chains from one sample sequenced in a study of CD8+ T cells in alopecia areata. Sequencing templates came from extracted RNA that was reverse transcribed into cDNA. Assay: immunoSEQ multiplex PCR; the TCRdb copy retains only in-frame clones and omits some. The repertoire holds about 110,000 clones, around 59% seen once, with roughly 20% in the top ten. Input material: CD8+ T cells sorted from blood. Receptors originate from a human donor in good health.

Only a few counts were recorded for this clone. This chain connects TRBV9 to TRBJ2-1; 7 positions agree with TRBD1. CDR3 length: 12 residues. Trimming at V came to 4 bases and at J to 10 bases, leaving 5 bases not matched to a gene. Looked up from germline, CDR1 is SGDLS and CDR2 is YYNGEE. CDR3 bases: TGTGCCAGCAGCTTAGGGGGCGGGGAGCAGTTCTTC. It specifies CASSLGGGEQFF.

The sample holds a few counts of this clone. The rearrangement joins TRBV2 to TRBJ2-7, with 8 positions matching TRBD1. The CDR3 totals 14 residues. Germline CDR1 is SNHLY and CDR2 is FYNNEI. J lost 0 bases, V lost 4 bases, and 2 bases had no gene match. In DNA form, the CDR3 reads TGTGCCAGCAGTGGGGACAGGCTCTCCTACGAGCAGTACTTC. Translated: CASSGDRLSYEQYF.

CDR3 DNA: TGCGCCAGCAGGGACAGGCCGTTGATTTCTGAAGCTTTCTTT. It yields the protein CASRDRPLISEAFF. This chain links TRBV10-2 with TRBJ1-1, with 7 bases aligning to TRBD1. The CDR3 extends over 14 amino acids. The J segment lost 6 bases and the V segment lost 6 bases, leaving 10 bases of the junction unmatched. CDR1 WSHSY and CDR2 SAAADI come from the germline V gene.

The chain couples TRBV5-4 to TRBJ1-2; D possibly corresponds to TRBD1 (6 bases). V was cut by 3 bases and J by 2 bases, with 8 bases left in between. The germline V gene has CDR1 SGHNT and CDR2 YYREEE (reference sequence). CDR3 length: 13 amino acids. The CDR3, as DNA: TGTGCCAGCAGCTACAGGGAGAACTATGGCTACACCTTC. Its translation: CASSYRENYGYTF.

The chain couples TRBV30 to TRBJ2-3; 11 bases agree with TRBD2. The CDR3 has 14 residues. V was clipped by 8 bases and J by 4 bases; unmatched bases: 8. Germline V gene sequence: CDR1 GTSNPN, CDR2 SVGIG (reference sequence). The CDR3 here is CAEGLAGGSDTQYF. Here the CDR3 DNA reads TGTGCCGAAGGGCTAGCGGGGGGATCAGATACGCAGTATTTT.

The V and J genes are TRBV27 and TRBJ1-2; tentative D call: TRBD1 (5 bases). The V gene's germline CDR1 is MNHEY and CDR2 SMNVEV (reference sequence). V gave up 5 bases and J gave up 4 bases, with 17 bases separating them. CDR3 length: 15 amino acids. The CDR3 reads CASSLYPGRPYGYTF. CDR3 coding DNA: TGTGCCAGCAGTCTGTATCCGGGACGTCCCTATGGCTACACCTTC.

This clone has just one count. The gene calls are TRBV6-5 and TRBJ1-2; no clear D gene. Trimming pared 5 bases from V and 0 bases from J, leaving 10 bases between. This CDR3 has 14 amino acids. Germline CDR1 reads MNHEY; CDR2 reads SVGAGI. The CDR3 is CASSAYLSNYGYTF. For the CDR3, the DNA is TGTGCCAGCAGTGCTTACCTCTCTAACTATGGCTACACCTTC.

The rearrangement joins TRBV5-1 to TRBJ1-6; D is undetermined. Trimming left V 1 base short and J 2 bases short, with 10 bases between. Germline loops: CDR1 SGHRS, CDR2 YFSETQ. The CDR3 loop spans 16 amino acids. The CDR3 DNA reads TGCGCCAGCAGCTTGTTCCGGAAACCCTATAATTCACCCCTCCACTTT. It is translated as CASSLFRKPYNSPLHF.

Written as DNA, the CDR3 is TGTGCCAGCAGTTACGGGCGGGGGGGCCCAGCAGATACGCAGTATTTT. Translated: CASSYGRGGPADTQYF. The rearrangement uses TRBV6-5 and TRBJ2-3; 9 bases map to TRBD2. The CDR3 has 16 amino acids. V shed 2 bases and J 4 bases; nucleotides not matched to a gene: 7. CDR1 and CDR2 from the germline V gene are MNHEY and SVGAGI.

The chain combines TRBV5-1 with TRBJ1-1, with D uncertain. Germline V CDR1 and CDR2: SGHRS, YFSETQ. V was shortened by 3 bases and J by 5 bases, with 11 bases between the two germline ends. This CDR3 has 13 residues. The CDR3 here is CASSSGVTTEAFF. The CDR3 region has the DNA TGCGCCAGCAGCTCCGGAGTTACTACTGAAGCTTTCTTT.

There are a few counts of this clone. The V call is TRBV4-3, the J call TRBJ2-5, with unresolved D. Trimming took off 0 bases at V and 1 base at J, with 12 bases between the two ends. This CDR3 is built from 16 residues. CDR1 is LGHNA, CDR2 YSLEER, per germline. Here the CDR3 reads CASSQDYVGSQETQYF. CDR3 in DNA: TGCGCCAGCAGCCAAGATTATGTGGGGTCCCAAGAGACCCAGTACTTC.

This clone was seen ten or more times. CDR3 amino acids: CASSYAGAYTDTQYF. CDR3 bases: TGTGCCAGCAGCTACGCCGGGGCTTACACAGATACGCAGTATTTT. The chain recombines TRBV7-9 with TRBJ2-3; D may be TRBD1 or TRBD2 (5 bases each). Trimming shortened V by 4 bases and J by 2 bases, and 13 bases separated the two germline ends. CDR1 and CDR2 from the germline V gene are SEHNR and FQNEAQ (reference sequence). The CDR3 runs to 15 residues. The complete variable domain, with remaining parts taken from reference TRBV7-9 and TRBJ2-3, reads DTGVSQNPRHKITKRGQNVTFRCDPISEHNRLYWYRQTLGQGPEFLTYFQNEAQLEKSRLLSDRFSAERPKGSFSTLEIQRTEQGDSAMYLCASSYAGAYTDTQYFGPGTRLTVL.

CDR3 residues: CASSQEYQGAGGYTF. DNA for the CDR3: TGTGCCAGCAGCCAAGAGTACCAGGGGGCTGGTGGCTACACCTTC. The chain uses TRBV7-2 and TRBJ1-2, with 8 bases identical to TRBD1. CDR3 length: 15 amino acids. Looked up from germline, CDR1 is SGHTA and CDR2 is FQGNSA. Trimming at V came to 5 bases and at J to 7 bases, leaving 12 bases not matched to a gene.

The V and J genes are TRBV30 and TRBJ2-3, with TRBD2 identical over 12 bases. Germline CDR1 reads GTSNPN; CDR2 reads SVGIG (reference sequence). Trimming at V came to 4 bases and at J to 1 base, leaving 9 bases not matched to a gene. CDR3 length: 17 amino acids. CDR3 in DNA: TGTGCCTGGAACCTAGCGGGGGGGATTTCTCGCACAGATACGCAGTATTTT. It is translated as CAWNLAGGISRTDTQYF.

This clone has just a few counts. The CDR3 loop is CASSQVGPLNNEQFF. The CDR3 DNA reads TGCGCCAGCAGCCAAGTGGGTCCCCTGAACAATGAGCAGTTCTTC. The gene calls are TRBV4-3 and TRBJ2-1; no clear D. Germline lookup yields CDR1 LGHNA and CDR2 YSLEER. CDR3 length: 15 amino acids. V lost 1 base and J 5 bases, leaving 12 bases between the germline ends.

In this sample, this clone turned up once. This chain links TRBV11-2 with TRBJ2-7; D is possibly TRBD1 (5 bases). CDR3 length equals 14 residues. The germline V and J ends were trimmed by 3 bases and 5 bases, with 14 bases remaining between them. Germline CDR1 SGHAT, CDR2 FQNNGV. CDR3 bases: TGTGCCAGCAGCTTCCTGACAGACATGCACGAGCAGTACTTC. It specifies CASSFLTDMHEQYF.

This clone occurred a few times. The V gene is TRBV28, the J gene TRBJ2-5; 7 positions agree with TRBD1. The germline V gene has CDR1 MDHEN and CDR2 SYDVKM. CDR3 length: 14 amino acids. Trimming at V came to 6 bases and at J to 2 bases, leaving 6 bases not matched to a gene. The CDR3 DNA is TGTGCCAGCAGACACAGGGGTGGGCAAGAGACCCAGTACTTC. It encodes CASRHRGGQETQYF.